These 2 T cell receptor beta chains came from one sample sequenced in a study of T cell responses to AZD1222 COVID-19 vaccine. Sequenced by immunoSEQ multiplex PCR; TCRdb stores in-frame clones only, minus some. The sample has about 94,000 clones, approximately 81% seen once. This specimen was peripheral blood, taken 28 days after the second AZD1222 dose. Receptors originate from an adult who received the AZD1222 COVID-19 vaccine.

The J gene is TRBJ1-4, the V gene TRBV2; no clear D gene. V lost 6 bases and J 6 bases, leaving 14 bases between the germline ends. CDR1 and CDR2 (germline): SNHLY, FYNNEI. The CDR3 consists of 14 residues. The CDR3: CASSEPTSDEKLFF. The CDR3, as DNA: TGTGCCAGCAGCGAGCCTACGTCGGATGAAAAACTGTTTTTT.

This chain connects TRBV5-5 to TRBJ2-7; 9 bases match TRBD2. This CDR3 is 15 amino acids long. The germline CDR1 and CDR2 sequences are SGHKS and YYEKEE (reference sequence). V was clipped by 1 base and J by 2 bases; unmatched bases: 4. This chain's CDR3 is CASSLRASGTYEQYF. The CDR3 DNA reads as TGTGCCAGCAGCTTGAGGGCTAGCGGGACCTACGAGCAGTACTTC.